The next 26 T cell receptor beta chains were all read from a single sample in a study of identical twins. One entry per CDR3 protein results from TCRdb running MiXCR on the 5' RACE reads. The data hold 200,000 to 250,000 distinct CDR3 sequences, with approximately 7% observed a single time. The same sample was also used in a study of yellow fever vaccine responses in identical twins.

The source material was memory (CD45RO+) T cells sorted from blood. The receptors shown here come from a woman aged 18 to 35 in good health.

This clonotype appeared many times. The chain employs TRBV12-3 or TRBV12-4 and TRBJ2-7; 8 bases are a match to TRBD1. The CDR3 contains 14 residues. J lost 11 bases, V lost 5 bases, and 14 bases had no gene match. CDR3 protein: CASSGPLGTGRKYF. DNA of the CDR3: TGTGCCAGCAGTGGCCCCCTAGGGACAGGCAGAAAGTACTTC.

This clonotype was seen only a few times. The chain is built from TRBV20-1 and TRBJ2-2; 8 bases align to TRBD2. CDR3 length: 14 amino acids. Germline CDR1 DFQATT, CDR2 SNEGSKA (reference sequence). The V segment lost 5 bases and the J segment 7 bases; nucleotides outside the gene matches: 9. The CDR3 sequence: CSAFTSGSGGELFF. In DNA form, the CDR3 reads TGCAGTGCTTTTACTAGCGGTAGTGGCGGGGAGCTGTTTTTT.

V gene TRBV12-3 or TRBV12-4 combines with J gene TRBJ2-1; 11 bases fit TRBD2. V dropped 1 base and J dropped 6; count of bases not matched to a gene: 5. The CDR3 runs 16 residues. CDR3 in amino acids: CASSLGVGTSGNEQFF. In DNA, the CDR3 is TGTGCCAGCAGTTTAGGGGTCGGGACTAGCGGCAATGAGCAGTTCTTC.

The table lists this clonotype with a few counts. This chain joins TRBV20-1 and TRBJ2-2; D might be TRBD1 or TRBD2, each matching 6 bases. The CDR3 has 14 amino acids. Deletions cut 5 bases from V and 0 bases from J, with 10 bases between. Germline-derived CDR1 and CDR2 are DFQATT and SNEGSKA (reference sequence). This CDR3 reads CSARGPANTGELFF. CDR3 sequence (DNA): TGCAGTGCTCGGGGGCCGGCGAACACCGGGGAGCTGTTTTTT.

The chain links TRBV7-2 to TRBJ2-1, with a possible D match to TRBD1 (5 bases). CDR1 and CDR2 (germline): SGHTA, FQGNSA. V lost 7 bases and J lost 4, with 14 bases in between. CDR3 length equals 14 residues. In DNA, the CDR3 is TGTGCCAGCAAAAAACAGGTTCCGTACAATGAGCAGTTCTTC. Its protein product is CASKKQVPYNEQFF.

The table lists this clonotype with many counts. This chain uses TRBV20-1 with TRBJ1-2, with TRBD1 as a possible D gene (6 bases). CDR1 and CDR2 (germline): DFQATT, SNEGSKA (reference sequence). V lost 6 bases to trimming and J lost 2 bases, with 16 bases between them. The CDR3 sequence is 14 residues long. The CDR3 loop is CSASTGQLNYGYTF. CDR3 DNA: TGCAGTGCCTCCACGGGACAACTAAACTATGGCTACACCTTC.

The table lists this clonotype with a few counts. A clone one base away is much larger, so this may be a read error. The CDR3 region is CASSLFGGNTGELFF. The DNA of the CDR3 is TGTGCCAGCAGTTTATTCGGGGGGAACACCGGGGAGCTGTTTTTT. The genes are TRBV27 and TRBJ2-2; D possibly corresponds to TRBD2 (6 bases). V lost 1 base and J lost 1, with 7 bases in between. CDR1 MNHEY and CDR2 SMNVEV come from the germline V gene (reference sequence). This CDR3 is built from 15 residues.

In its sample, this clonotype was seen many times. The chain combines TRBV6-1 with TRBJ1-1, with 8 bases matching TRBD1. With V trimmed by 7 bases and J by 2 bases, 3 bases remained unmatched. Germline CDR1 MNHNS, CDR2 SASEGT. The CDR3 consists of 13 residues. As DNA, the CDR3 is TGTGCCAGCACCCAGGGGGCTAACACTGAAGCTTTCTTT. Its protein is CASTQGANTEAFF.

The rearrangement joins TRBV6-5 to TRBJ2-7; 12 bases agree with TRBD1. The germline V gene encodes CDR1 MNHEY and CDR2 SVGAGI. With V trimmed by 7 bases and J by 4 bases, 5 bases remained unmatched. The CDR3 extends over 14 amino acids. The CDR3 DNA reads TGTGCCAGCATTAAGGGACAGGGGGCGTACGAGCAGTACTTC. Residues: CASIKGQGAYEQYF.

This chain connects TRBV5-1 to TRBJ2-2; D possibly corresponds to TRBD2 (6 bases). V lost 0 bases and J 6 bases, leaving 12 bases between the germline ends. The germline V gene has CDR1 SGHRS and CDR2 YFSETQ. The CDR3 is 15 residues long. The CDR3 DNA is TGCGCCAGCAGCTTGGGCGGGGCGCTCTCCGGGGAGCTGTTTTTT. Protein product: CASSLGGALSGELFF.

A few counts support this clonotype. The chain has TRBV11-2 and TRBJ2-2; 9 bases align to TRBD2. The germline V gene has CDR1 SGHAT and CDR2 FQNNGV. V lost 6 bases to trimming and J lost 6 bases; unmatched junction nucleotides: 14. The CDR3 is 17 residues long. CDR3 nucleotide sequence: TGTGCCAGCAGATCTTTGCGGGGGGGCGTCTGGGCCGGGGAGCTGTTTTTT. Translating it yields CASRSLRGGVWAGELFF.

This clonotype has ten or more counts. The chain joins TRBV5-1 to TRBJ2-1, with D perhaps TRBD1 (5 bases). The V gene lost 2 bases and the J gene lost 0 bases, with 6 bases spanning the gap. CDR3 length equals 14 residues. Germline CDR1 and CDR2: SGHRS and YFSETQ. The CDR3 protein is CASSLGDSYNEQFF. The CDR3 bases are TGCGCCAGCAGCTTAGGGGACTCCTACAATGAGCAGTTCTTC. Using reference TRBV5-1 and TRBJ2-1 for the parts outside the CDR3, the full variable domain is KAGVTQTPRYLIKTRGQQVTLSCSPISGHRSVSWYQQTPGQGLQFLFEYFSETQRNKGNFPGRFSGRQFSNSRSEMNVSTLELGDSALYLCASSLGDSYNEQFFGPGTRLTVL.

This clonotype occurred many times. The gene calls are TRBV7-6 and TRBJ2-2; the D gene is possibly TRBD2 (7 bases). Trimming removed 3 bases from V and 7 bases from J, with 24 bases in between. In germline, CDR1 is SGHVS, CDR2 FNYEAQ. The CDR3 has 18 amino acids. DNA of the CDR3: TGTGCCAGCAGCTTTGGGGGGGACATGGGGGCCCCCCACGGGGAGCTGTTTTTT. Its protein product is CASSFGGDMGAPHGELFF.

This clonotype has just a few counts. The chain uses TRBV27 and TRBJ2-3, with 9 bases aligning to TRBD1. Germline V gives CDR1 MNHEY, CDR2 SMNVEV (reference sequence). The CDR3 contains 16 residues. Germline trimming cut 0 bases from V and 2 bases from J; bases unmatched to any gene: 3. For the CDR3, the DNA is TGTGCCAGCAGTTTATCGGGGACAGGGATCACAGATACGCAGTATTTT. Amino acid sequence: CASSLSGTGITDTQYF.

The chain employs TRBV5-6 and TRBJ1-1; no reliable D call. This CDR3 has 13 amino acids. Germline V CDR1 and CDR2: SGHDT, YYEEEE. V gave up 6 bases and J gave up 11 bases, with 20 bases separating them. CDR3 amino acids: CASINLGQQGAFF. The CDR3 nucleotides are TGTGCCAGCATCAATTTGGGCCAACAAGGGGCTTTCTTT.

This clonotype was seen repeatedly, ten times or more. V gene TRBV5-1 combines with J gene TRBJ1-1; maybe TRBD1 (5 bases). The germline gives CDR1 SGHRS, CDR2 YFSETQ. The length of the CDR3 is 15 residues. Trimming removed 4 bases from V and 0 bases from J, with 13 bases in between. The CDR3 coding sequence is TGCGCCAGCAGCCCCTGGACACTTCTGAACACTGAAGCTTTCTTT. Its protein product is CASSPWTLLNTEAFF.

V usage is TRBV28 and J usage is TRBJ2-4; no reliable D call. Trimming removed 9 bases at V and 7 bases at J, with 19 bases between. CDR1 is MDHEN and CDR2 is SYDVKM in the germline V gene. This CDR3 contains 14 residues. CDR3 protein: CASNKAPVRNIQYF. DNA for the CDR3: TGTGCCAGTAACAAGGCCCCGGTACGGAACATTCAGTACTTC.

The chain recombines TRBV11-2 with TRBJ2-5; TRBD2 is a possible D gene (6 bases). Trimming took off 5 bases at V and 4 bases at J, with 20 bases between the two ends. Germline loops: CDR1 SGHAT, CDR2 FQNNGV. The CDR3 is 16 amino acids. The CDR3, as DNA: TGTGCCAGCAGCCCCATGGCCGGAGGGCGCGGAGAGACCCAGTACTTC. Residues: CASSPMAGGRGETQYF.

This clonotype has ten or more counts. The chain carries TRBV10-3 and TRBJ2-5, with no clear D. CDR1 and CDR2 (germline): ENHRY, SYGVKD. This CDR3 is built from 13 residues. V was shortened by 10 bases and J by 4 bases, with 16 bases between the two germline ends. The CDR3 nucleotides read TGTGCCACCGGTGGACGGTCCACAGAGACCCAGTACTTC. Its protein is CATGGRSTETQYF.

The V and J genes are TRBV15 and TRBJ2-1; 7 bases map to TRBD1. The germline V gene has CDR1 LNHNV and CDR2 YYDKDF (reference sequence). The CDR3 loop spans 16 amino acids. V dropped 0 bases and J dropped 5; count of bases not matched to a gene: 7. The DNA for the CDR3 is TGTGCCACCAGCAGAGATCCCCGACAGGGCAACAATGAGCAGTTCTTC. Translation gives CATSRDPRQGNNEQFF.

The genes are TRBV29-1 and TRBJ2-2, with TRBD1 matching 11 bases. V dropped 7 bases and J dropped 5; count of bases not matched to a gene: 6. The CDR3 totals 14 residues. Germline V gene sequence: CDR1 SQVTM, CDR2 ANQGSEA. CDR3 residues: CSGGGQGDTGELFF. The CDR3 DNA reads as TGCAGCGGGGGGGGACAGGGGGATACCGGGGAGCTGTTTTTT.

In this sample, this clonotype turned up many times. The genes are TRBV5-1 and TRBJ2-1; 9 positions agree with TRBD2. The CDR3 length is 17 residues. CDR1 is SGHRS and CDR2 is YFSETQ in the germline V gene. After removal of 3 bases from V and 6 bases from J, the junction contained 13 bases not matched to a gene. The CDR3: CASSWRASGTSRNEQFF. In nucleotides, the CDR3 is TGCGCCAGCAGCTGGAGGGCCTCGGGGACTAGCCGCAATGAGCAGTTCTTC.

This clonotype has just a few counts. The rearrangement links TRBV28 to TRBJ1-4, with D possibly matching TRBD1 (6 bases). V dropped 6 bases and J dropped 7 bases, with 18 bases sitting between them. Germline V CDR1 and CDR2: MDHEN, SYDVKM. CDR3 length: 15 amino acids. The CDR3 loop reads CASSLGLQGPEKLFF. CDR3 bases: TGTGCCAGCAGCTTAGGGTTACAGGGTCCTGAAAAACTGTTTTTT.

The rearrangement links TRBV7-8 to TRBJ2-2, with TRBD1 as a possible D gene (6 bases). This CDR3 contains 15 residues. The germline V gene has CDR1 SGHVS and CDR2 FQNEAQ. Trimming left V 7 bases short and J 0 bases short, with 12 bases between. CDR3 coding DNA: TGTGCCAGCACCCCCGGGACACCGAACACCGGGGAGCTGTTTTTT. This encodes CASTPGTPNTGELFF.

This clonotype was seen a handful of times. This chain links TRBV29-1 with TRBJ2-1; 7 bases fit TRBD1. From germline, CDR1 is SQVTM and CDR2 ANQGSEA. The CDR3 is made up of 11 amino acids. Unmatched junction bases numbered 2, after V lost 5 bases and J lost 7 bases. The CDR3 spells CSVTRGNEQFF. The DNA of the CDR3 is TGCAGCGTTACCAGGGGGAATGAGCAGTTCTTC.

As concerns this clonotype: One end of the junction is discordant with germline, which a read error may explain. This chain uses TRBV4-1 with TRBJ2-1, with 11 bases fitting TRBD2. The CDR3 sequence is 13 residues long. Germline V gene sequence: CDR1 MGHRA, CDR2 YSYEKL. The CDR3 loop is CASSQVGSGGALF. The CDR3 nucleotides are TGCGCCAGCAGCCAAGTTGGTAGCGGGGGGGCCCTCTTC.